This TCR beta chain was recorded in a study of cytomegalovirus exposure and HLA in healthy donors. This PCR relied on a set of 60 Vbeta primers and 13 Jbeta primers. Generated by immunoSEQ multiplex PCR, the TCRdb table keeps only in-frame clones and is missing some. The sample holds about 170,000 clones. The CDR3 runs 15 residues. V lost 0 bases, J lost 0 bases, and 8 bases lay in between. Germline assignment: CDR1 SGDLS and CDR2 YYNGEE. This chain uses TRBV9 with TRBJ2-3; D call uncertain. The sequenced sample consisted of PBMCs. The receptor comes from a woman aged 60-75 years in good health and CMV-seronegative. CDR3 sequence reads: CASSVAPSSTDTQYF. The CDR3 DNA follows: TGTGCCAGCAGCGTAGCACCCAGTAGCACAGATACGCAGTATTTT.